These 4 T cell receptor beta chains were all obtained from the same sample, sequenced in a study of T cells in Graves' hyperthyroidism and ophthalmopathy (dated by TCRdb to the late 2010s). The library came from multiplex PCR. TCRdb lists the instrument as Illumina HiSeq 2000. TCR beta CDR3 regions were amplified from RNA transcripts. A first-round RT-PCR of the TCR CDR3 used the HTBI primer set with the Qiagen OneStep RT-PCR kit. The public sequencing data were trimmed at Q25 with fastp and processed into clonotypes with MiXCR by TCRdb, which kept only in-frame beta chains. Each CDR3 protein appears once, grouped with its most common genes and DNA. For this sample there are fewer than 450,000 distinct CDR3 sequences; about a sixth appear just once. The ten top clones hold approximately 35% of the sample. Sequenced sample: blood. The receptors here all came from a young woman with Graves' hyperthyroidism that later progressed to Graves' ophthalmopathy.

This clonotype has at least ten counts. The J gene is TRBJ2-5, the V gene TRBV20-1; tentatively, D is TRBD1 or TRBD2 (6 bases each). Germline V gene sequence: CDR1 DFQATT, CDR2 SNEGSKA (reference sequence). The V gene lost 5 bases and the J gene lost 3 bases, with 13 bases spanning the gap. CDR3 length equals 13 residues. CDR3 bases: TGCAGTGCTGTCAGGAGGGGGAAAGAGACCCAGTACTTC. Protein product: CSAVRRGKETQYF.

The rearrangement links TRBV5-1 to TRBJ2-2, with TRBD2 matching 8 bases. The CDR3 spans 14 residues. Unmatched junction bases numbered 5, after V lost 4 bases and J lost 6 bases. Germline V gene sequence: CDR1 SGHRS, CDR2 YFSETQ. CDR3 in DNA: TGCGCCAGCAGCCCAGCGGGGGCGGCCGGGGAGCTGTTTTTT. Amino acids: CASSPAGAAGELFF.

V usage is TRBV18 and J usage is TRBJ2-3, with 10 bases matching TRBD1. Trimming removed 2 bases from V and 3 bases from J; junction bases left unmatched: 2. Germline-derived CDR1 and CDR2 are KGHSH and LQKENI. This CDR3 comprises 15 residues. In nucleotides, the CDR3 is TGTGCCAGCTCACCAAGGACAGGGGGGACAGATACGCAGTATTTT. It specifies CASSPRTGGTDTQYF. Combining the CDR3 with reference TRBV18 and TRBJ2-3 gives the whole variable domain NAGVMQNPRHLVRRRGQEARLRCSPMKGHSHVYWYRQLPEEGLKFMVYLQKENIIDESGMPKERFSAEFPKEGPSILRIQQVVRGDSAAYFCASSPRTGGTDTQYFGPGTRLTVL.

The sample holds a few counts of this clonotype. V and J are TRBV10-2 and TRBJ2-7; TRBD2 aligns across 9 bases. V lost 4 bases, J lost 3 bases, and 10 bases stayed unmatched. CDR1 is WSHSY, CDR2 SAAADI, per germline. The CDR3 is 16 amino acids. The CDR3 coding sequence is TGCGCCAGCAGTGGGAGAACCGGGACTAGCAACTACGAGCAGTACTTC. Residues: CASSGRTGTSNYEQYF.